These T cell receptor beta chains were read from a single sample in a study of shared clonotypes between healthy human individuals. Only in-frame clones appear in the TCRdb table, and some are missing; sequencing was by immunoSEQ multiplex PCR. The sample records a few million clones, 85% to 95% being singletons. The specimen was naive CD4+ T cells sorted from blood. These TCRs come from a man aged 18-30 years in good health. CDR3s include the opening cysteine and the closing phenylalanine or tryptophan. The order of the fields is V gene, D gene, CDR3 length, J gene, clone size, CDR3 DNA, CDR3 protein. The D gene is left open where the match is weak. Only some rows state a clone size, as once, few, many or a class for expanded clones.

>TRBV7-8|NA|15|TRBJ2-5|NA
TGTGCCAGCAGCTTAGATCGTCAAGACGGAGAGACCCAGTACTTC
CASSLDRQDGETQYF
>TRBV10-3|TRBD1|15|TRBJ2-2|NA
TGTGCCATCAGTGACTCTGACAGGGTCACCGGGGAGCTGTTTTTT
CAISDSDRVTGELFF
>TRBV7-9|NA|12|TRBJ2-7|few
TGTGCCAGCAGCCCACAGGGAAACGAGCAGTACTTC
CASSPQGNEQYF
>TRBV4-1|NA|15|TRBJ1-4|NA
TGCGCCAGCGGCTCTTCGGGCAGGACAAATGAAAAACTGTTTTTT
CASGSSGRTNEKLFF
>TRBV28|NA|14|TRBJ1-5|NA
TGTGCCAGCAGCTTAATATCTGGGGGAACCTTGAGGCATTTT
CASSLISGGTLRHF
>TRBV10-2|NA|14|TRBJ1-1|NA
TGCGCCAGCAGCAACGGACCGACGAACACTGAAGCTTTCTTT
CASSNGPTNTEAFF
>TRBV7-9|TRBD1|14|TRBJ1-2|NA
TGTGCCAGCAGCGTGGGACAGAATAACTATGGCTACACCTTC
CASSVGQNNYGYTF
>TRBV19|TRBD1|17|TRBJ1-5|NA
TGTGCCAGCAAATCGGGACAGGATAAATCAGGCGGTCAGCCCCAGCATTTT
CASKSGQDKSGGQPQHF
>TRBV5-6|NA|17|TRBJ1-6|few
TGTGCCAGCAGCTTGAGGGGTATAGTCTCCTATAATTCACCCCTCCACTTT
CASSLRGIVSYNSPLHF
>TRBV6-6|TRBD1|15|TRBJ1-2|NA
TGTGCCAGCAGGACAGGGGGCGTTAAAAACTATGGCTACACCTTC
CASRTGGVKNYGYTF
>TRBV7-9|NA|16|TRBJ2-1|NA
TGTGCCAGCAGCTTAGCTGGGGGCCGAGTCTACAATGAGCAGTTCTTC
CASSLAGGRVYNEQFF
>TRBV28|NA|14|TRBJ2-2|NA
TGTGCCAGCAGTTTTGATCAGTTCACCGGGGAGCTGTTTTTT
CASSFDQFTGELFF
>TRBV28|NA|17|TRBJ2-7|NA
TGTGCCAGCAGTTCCCCCCCCGGGGCAGCTCACTCCTACGAGCAGTACTTC
CASSSPPGAAHSYEQYF
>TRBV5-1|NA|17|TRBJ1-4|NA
TGCGCCAGCAGCTTGGGTAACCGGGATGCAACTAATGAAAAACTGTTTTTT
CASSLGNRDATNEKLFF
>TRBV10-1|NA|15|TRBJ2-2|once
TGCGCCAGCAGTGATATCTCCGGTGGGTCCGGGGAGCTGTTTTTT
CASSDISGGSGELFF
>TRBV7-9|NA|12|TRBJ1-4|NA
TGTGCCAGCAGCTTTGGGCAGGGTGGACTGTTTTTT
CASSFGQGGLFF
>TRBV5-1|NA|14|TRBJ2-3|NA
TGCGCCAGCAGCTTGGGATCTGGGACAGATACGCAGTATTTT
CASSLGSGTDTQYF
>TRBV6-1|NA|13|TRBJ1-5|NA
TGTGCCAGCAGCGTACAATTAAATCAGCCCCAGCATTTT
CASSVQLNQPQHF
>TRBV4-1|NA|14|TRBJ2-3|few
TGCGCCAGCAGCCAAGCACTAGCTGCAGATACGCAGTATTTT
CASSQALAADTQYF
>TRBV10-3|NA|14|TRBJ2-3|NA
TGTGCCATCACTGGCGGGGCCACCACAGATACGCAGTATTTT
CAITGGATTDTQYF
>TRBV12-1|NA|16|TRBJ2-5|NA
TGTGCCAGCAGCCGGGTGAGCGGGGGCCCCCAAGAGACCCAGTACTTC
CASSRVSGGPQETQYF
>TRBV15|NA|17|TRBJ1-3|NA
TGTGCCACCAGCAGAGGGGGAGGCAGGTACTCTGGAAACACCATATATTTT
CATSRGGGRYSGNTIYF
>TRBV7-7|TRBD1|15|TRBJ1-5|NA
TGTGCTAGCAGCTTACCGGGACAGCGCAATCAGCCCCAGCATTTT
CASSLPGQRNQPQHF
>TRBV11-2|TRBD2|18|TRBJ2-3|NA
TGTGCCAGCAGCTTAGATTGGGCTAGCGGGAAGGTTGGAGATACGCAGTATTTT
CASSLDWASGKVGDTQYF
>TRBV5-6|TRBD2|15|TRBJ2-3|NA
TGTGCCAGCAGCTTGCGCTGGACGGGCGGGAGTACGCAGTATTTT
CASSLRWTGGSTQYF
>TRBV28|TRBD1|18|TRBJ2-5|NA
TGTGCCAGCAGTCTCCCCGGGACAGGGGGCCTTCAGGGCGGGACCCAGTACTTC
CASSLPGTGGLQGGTQYF
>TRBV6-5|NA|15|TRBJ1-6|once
TGTGCCAGCAGTTACGGAGGGGCGAGGAATTCACCCCTCCACTTT
CASSYGGARNSPLHF
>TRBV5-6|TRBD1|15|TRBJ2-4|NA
TGTGCCAGCAGCTTTACCGGGACAGGGGGTAGCATTCAGTACTTC
CASSFTGTGGSIQYF
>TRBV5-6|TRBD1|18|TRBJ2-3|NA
TGTGCCAGCAGCTTGGTAGGGCAGGGGGCGAAATTAACAGATACGCAGTATTTT
CASSLVGQGAKLTDTQYF
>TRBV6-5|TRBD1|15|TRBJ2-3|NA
TGTGCCAGCAGTCGCAGGACAGGGGGGCAAGATACGCAGTATTTT
CASSRRTGGQDTQYF
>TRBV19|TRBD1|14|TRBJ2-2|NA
TGTGCCAGTACTTTTCAGGGGGTCGCCGGGGAGCTGTTTTTT
CASTFQGVAGELFF
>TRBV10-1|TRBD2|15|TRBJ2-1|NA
TGCGCCAGCAGTGATAGCGGGGGGGCTCGGAATGAGCAGTTCTTC
CASSDSGGARNEQFF
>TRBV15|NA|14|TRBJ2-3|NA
TGTGCCACCAGCAGACAGGGGTACACAGATACGCAGTATTTT
CATSRQGYTDTQYF
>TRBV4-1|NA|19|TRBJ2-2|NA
TGCGCCAGCAGCCTATTGATACCCCTGACAGCCGGAAACACCGGGGAGCTGTTTTTT
CASSLLIPLTAGNTGELFF
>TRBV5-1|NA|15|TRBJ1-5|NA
TGCGCCAGCAGCCTTAGCGGCCGCCCGGATCAGCCCCAGCATTTT
CASSLSGRPDQPQHF